This TCR beta chain is drawn from a study of blood T cell repertoires in COVID-19. Overall study: Symptom resolution, clearance, or two negative PCRs marked the recovered donors of Cohort 3.

The repertoire was sequenced with immunoSEQ multiplex PCR; TCRdb's copy has only in-frame clones and lacks some. The sample shows about 400,000 clones, more than 70% of them seen only once. This study enrolled people aged 18 to 89 from around 26 US geographic areas. Categorization into cohorts depended on clinical history that participants reported. Trimming left V 4 bases short and J 4 bases short, with 19 bases between. CDR3 size: 16 residues. Germline values: CDR1 MNHEY, CDR2 SVGAGI. The V gene is TRBV6-5, the J gene TRBJ1-2, with TRBD1 as a possible D gene (5 bases). This TCR came from a man aged 35 to 55 in a cohort exposed to, infected with or recovered from COVID-19 (not recorded which). The sequenced material came from PBMCs or T cells enriched from blood (not recorded which). CDR3 DNA: TGTGCCAGCAGTTCCCTTTCTCTCGGGGGTCCCTATGGCTACACCTTC. Protein sequence: CASSSLSLGGPYGYTF.